Each of the 17 T cell receptor beta chains below was sequenced from the same sample in a study of vaccination effects on CD4 cells after COVID-19. The repertoire was sequenced with immunoSEQ multiplex PCR; TCRdb's copy has only in-frame clones and lacks some. The data hold some 41,000 clones, with about 69% observed a single time. Before sequencing, viral peptide pools were used by the ViraFEST assay to expand antigen-specific CD4+ T cells. Scientists isolated CD4+ T cells after an approximately 10-day culture period ended. Vaccine recipients had no previous SARS-CoV-2 infection; their nucleocapsid antibodies were negative. Antigen specificity for these receptors is unknown. This sample comprised CD4+ T cells from PBMCs cultured with HCoV-OC43 spike peptides, obtained before COVID-19 vaccination. Subset specified: HCoV-OC43 spike overlapping peptide pool stimulation. All receptors come from a human donor who received a COVID-19 vaccine.

This clone has a single count. This chain uses TRBV3-1 (or the pseudogene TRBV3-2) with TRBJ1-2; D unclear. CDR1 and CDR2 from the germline V gene are LGHDT and YNNKEL (reference sequence). V was trimmed by 3 bases and J by 0 bases, leaving 11 bases between them. This CDR3 has 15 amino acids. CDR3 protein: CASSQGLTSNYGYTF. As DNA, the CDR3 is TGTGCCAGCAGCCAGGGTCTAACCTCTAACTATGGCTACACCTTC.

The CDR3 nucleotides are TGTGCCAGCAGTCCTCGCTCTTGGGAAGCTAACTATGGCTACACCTTC. Its translation: CASSPRSWEANYGYTF. The chain has TRBV27 and TRBJ1-2; no clear D. CDR3 length equals 16 residues. CDR1 MNHEY and CDR2 SMNVEV come from the germline V gene (reference sequence). Trimming shortened V by 5 bases and J by 0 bases, and 16 bases separated the two germline ends.

This clone was found a few times. The V call is TRBV9, the J call TRBJ1-1, with D unresolved. Trimming removed 6 bases at V and 1 base at J, with 13 bases between. The CDR3 loop spans 14 amino acids. The germline gives CDR1 SGDLS, CDR2 YYNGEE. CDR3: CASNAALTNTEAFF. CDR3 in DNA: TGTGCCAGCAACGCCGCCCTGACGAACACTGAAGCTTTCTTT.

This clone has more than one count but fewer than ten. The chain links TRBV5-4 to TRBJ2-1; D tentatively reads TRBD1 or TRBD2 (5 bases each). CDR1 and CDR2 (germline): SGHNT, YYREEE (reference sequence). There are 13 residues in the CDR3. V shed 3 bases and J shed 7 bases, with 11 bases lying between them. CDR3 coding DNA: TGTGCCAGCAGCTCGGATTGGGGGAATGAGCAGTTCTTC. Protein sequence: CASSSDWGNEQFF.

The chain uses TRBV5-1 and TRBJ2-5, with 8 bases lining up with TRBD2. The CDR3 extends over 15 amino acids. The V gene end was trimmed by 0 bases and the J gene end by 5 bases; junction bases not matched to a gene: 6. Germline CDR1 reads SGHRS; CDR2 reads YFSETQ. CDR3 sequence reads: CASSLGRGGWETQYF. The CDR3 DNA reads as TGCGCCAGCAGCTTGGGCCGGGGGGGCTGGGAGACCCAGTACTTC.

This clone appeared a few times. Other nucleotide sequences in the sample specify the same CDR3. The chain couples TRBV5-1 to TRBJ2-7; 7 bases line up with TRBD1. From germline, CDR1 is SGHRS and CDR2 YFSETQ. This CDR3 spans 13 amino acids. The J segment lost 2 bases and the V segment lost 4 bases, leaving 3 bases of the junction unmatched. In DNA form, the CDR3 reads TGCGCCAGCAGCCGGGACAGTCCCTACGAGCAGTACTTC. This translates into CASSRDSPYEQYF.

This clone rates as medium-sized. The genes are TRBV6-5 and TRBJ2-5; unclear D gene. V lost 6 bases, J lost 3 bases, and 14 bases lay in between. Per germline, CDR1 MNHEY and CDR2 SVGAGI. The CDR3 extends over 14 amino acids. CDR3: CASRDDPFEETQYF. CDR3 DNA: TGTGCCAGCAGGGACGACCCATTTGAAGAGACCCAGTACTTC.

This chain connects TRBV7-9 to TRBJ1-2; the D is unclear. Per germline, CDR1 SEHNR and CDR2 FQNEAQ (reference sequence). V dropped 5 bases and J dropped 11 bases, with 15 bases sitting between them. CDR3 length: 12 amino acids. The CDR3 DNA sequence: TGTGCCAGCAGCCCACCGCCCGTGGCTTACACCTTC. Translating it yields CASSPPPVAYTF.

The chain employs TRBV24-1 and TRBJ2-7; a possible D gene is TRBD2 (7 bases). Trimming pared 4 bases from V and 0 bases from J, leaving 9 bases between. CDR3 size: 14 residues. Germline V gene data show CDR1 as KGHDR and CDR2 as SFDVKD. CDR3 residues: CATSEGGASYEQYF. In nucleotides, the CDR3 is TGTGCCACCAGTGAGGGGGGGGCCTCCTACGAGCAGTACTTC.

V gene TRBV5-1 combines with J gene TRBJ1-2; D ambiguous. Trimming took off 7 bases at V and 4 bases at J, with 14 bases between the two ends. Per the germline V gene, CDR1 is SGHRS and CDR2 is YFSETQ. The CDR3 runs to 13 residues. The CDR3 loop is CASQLDGIYGYTF. For the CDR3, the DNA is TGCGCCAGCCAATTGGACGGAATCTATGGCTACACCTTC. Using reference TRBV5-1 and TRBJ1-2 for the parts outside the CDR3, the full variable domain is KAGVTQTPRYLIKTRGQQVTLSCSPISGHRSVSWYQQTPGQGLQFLFEYFSETQRNKGNFPGRFSGRQFSNSRSEMNVSTLELGDSALYLCASQLDGIYGYTFGSGTRLTVV.

This chain uses TRBV5-1 with TRBJ2-2; 8 bases match TRBD1. This CDR3 spans 15 amino acids. Trimming at V came to 0 bases and at J to 7 bases, leaving 5 bases not matched to a gene. Per the germline V gene, CDR1 is SGHRS and CDR2 is YFSETQ. The CDR3 DNA reads TGCGCCAGCAGCTTGGGACAGGGGAAGGACGGGGAGCTGTTTTTT. Encoded protein: CASSLGQGKDGELFF. Full variable domain (rest looked up from reference TRBV5-1 and TRBJ2-2): KAGVTQTPRYLIKTRGQQVTLSCSPISGHRSVSWYQQTPGQGLQFLFEYFSETQRNKGNFPGRFSGRQFSNSRSEMNVSTLELGDSALYLCASSLGQGKDGELFFGEGSRLTVL.

The chain combines TRBV5-1 with TRBJ2-5; TRBD2 matches at 9 bases. V shed 2 bases, J shed 5 bases, and the junction held 10 bases outside the gene matches. Per the germline V gene, CDR1 is SGHRS and CDR2 is YFSETQ. The CDR3 sequence is 16 residues long. Here the CDR3 reads CASSLFGGGALETQYF. As DNA, the CDR3 is TGCGCCAGCAGCTTATTTGGCGGGGGGGCTTTGGAGACCCAGTACTTC.

This clone has a single count. This chain connects TRBV11-3 to TRBJ2-1; D may be TRBD1 or TRBD2 (5 bases each). This CDR3 has 18 amino acids. V was pared by 5 bases and J by 0 bases, with 20 bases between. Germline V lookup: CDR1 SGHNT, CDR2 YENEEA. The chain's CDR3 is CASSEGYLGVRSYNEQFF. CDR3 bases: TGTGCCAGCAGCGAGGGATACTTGGGGGTCCGCTCCTACAATGAGCAGTTCTTC.

This clone was detected only a few times. This chain connects TRBV3-1 (or the pseudogene TRBV3-2) to TRBJ1-6; maybe TRBD1 (6 bases). Germline V CDR1 and CDR2: LGHDT, YNNKEL (reference sequence). The V end lost 1 base, the J end lost 9 bases, and 13 bases lay between the germline ends. CDR3 size: 15 residues. The CDR3 region is CASSQGPGAVSPLHF. The CDR3 DNA reads TGTGCCAGCAGCCAAGGCCCGGGGGCGGTTTCACCCCTCCACTTT.

The chain carries TRBV7-7 and TRBJ2-1; TRBD2 aligns across 9 bases. This CDR3 spans 15 amino acids. Germline V lookup: CDR1 SSHAT, CDR2 FNYEAQ (reference sequence). After removal of 5 bases from V and 5 bases from J, the junction contained 7 bases not matched to a gene. The CDR3 DNA is TGTGCCAGCAGCAAGGGACTAGCCCGCAACAATGAGCAGTTCTTC. Its translation: CASSKGLARNNEQFF.

The chain employs TRBV2 and TRBJ1-1, with D perhaps matching TRBD1 (5 bases). V dropped 6 bases and J dropped 5 bases, with 16 bases sitting between them. Germline CDR1 SNHLY, CDR2 FYNNEI. This CDR3 has 14 residues. CDR3 in DNA: TGTGCCAGCAGAGTTGGGGAGGGGAGTACTGAAGCTTTCTTT. Translated: CASRVGEGSTEAFF.

This clone was seen once. The chain is built from TRBV7-7 and TRBJ2-1; TRBD2 matches at 8 bases. The CDR3 has 15 residues. The V gene end was trimmed by 1 base and the J gene end by 2 bases; junction bases not matched to a gene: 1. CDR1 and CDR2 (germline): SSHAT, FNYEAQ (reference sequence). CDR3 nucleotides: TGTGCCAGCAGCTTAGGGCGGGGGGCCTACAATGAGCAGTTCTTC. Protein: CASSLGRGAYNEQFF.